Shown below are 24 T cell receptor beta chains from a single sample sequenced in a study of T cell changes during pregnancy in multiple sclerosis. Some clones are missing from TCRdb's copy, which holds only in-frame ones; the method was immunoSEQ multiplex PCR. The sample has 85,000 to 90,000 clones, approximately 89% seen once. Sequenced material: peripheral blood, taken in the first trimester of pregnancy. The receptors come from a female donor in good health, enrolled as a control in a pregnancy study.

The V gene is TRBV2, the J gene TRBJ2-7; perhaps TRBD2 as D (6 bases). The length of the CDR3 is 14 residues. In germline, CDR1 is SNHLY, CDR2 FYNNEI. Between the trimmed V and J ends, which lost 5 bases and 0 bases, there was a span of 11 bases. The CDR3 DNA sequence: TGTGCCAGCAGTAGTAGCGGAAGCTCCTACGAGCAGTACTTC. Amino acid sequence: CASSSSGSSYEQYF.

The chain carries TRBV7-8 and TRBJ2-7; 9 bases fit TRBD1. J was trimmed by 2 bases and V by 5 bases; bases with no gene match: 4. Germline V gene lookup returns CDR1 SGHVS and CDR2 FQNEAQ. This CDR3 is built from 14 residues. Here the CDR3 reads CASSHRDRAYEQYF. The CDR3 nucleotides read TGTGCCAGCAGCCACCGGGACAGGGCCTACGAGCAGTACTTC.

V gene TRBV7-2 combines with J gene TRBJ1-1; 9 nucleotides match TRBD1. The CDR3 loop spans 14 amino acids. Germline CDR1 reads SGHTA; CDR2 reads FQGNSA. V trimming: 8 bases; J trimming: 5 bases; junction bases outside the gene matches: 9. CDR3 sequence: CASRTQGAGTEAFF. DNA for the CDR3: TGTGCCAGCCGGACACAGGGGGCTGGTACTGAAGCTTTCTTT. Filled out from reference TRBV7-2 and TRBJ1-1, the complete variable domain reads GAGVSQSPSNKVTEKGKDVELRCDPISGHTALYWYRQSLGQGLEFLIYFQGNSAPDKSGLPSDRFSAERTGGSVSTLTIQRTQQEDSAVYLCASRTQGAGTEAFFGQGTRLTVV.

The V and J genes are TRBV27 and TRBJ1-4; the match to TRBD1 covers 7 bases. CDR1 and CDR2 (germline): MNHEY, SMNVEV (reference sequence). J was trimmed by 8 bases and V by 4 bases; bases with no gene match: 4. The CDR3 is 13 amino acids. CDR3 DNA: TGTGCCAGCAGTTCCCGGGACAGAGAAAAACTGTTTTTT. Its translation is CASSSRDREKLFF. Based on the CDR3 plus reference TRBV27 and TRBJ1-4, the full variable domain is EAQVTQNPRYLITVTGKKLTVTCSQNMNHEYMSWYRQDPGLGLRQIYYSMNVEVTDKGDVPEGYKVSRKEKRNFPLILESPSPNQTSLYFCASSSRDREKLFFGSGTQLSVL.

The chain uses TRBV7-2 and TRBJ2-3, with 12 bases aligning to TRBD2. V lost 1 base to trimming and J lost 5 bases; unmatched junction nucleotides: 10. This CDR3 region has 18 residues. CDR1 and CDR2 from the germline V gene are SGHTA and FQGNSA. The CDR3 DNA reads TGTGCCAGCAGCTTAGGTCCAACTAGCGGGGGGAGGGGAGATACGCAGTATTTT. It translates to CASSLGPTSGGRGDTQYF.

The chain links TRBV2 to TRBJ1-3; 7 bases align to TRBD1. This CDR3 is built from 14 residues. Trimming cost V 3 bases and J 1 base; bases outside gene matches: 0. Looked up from germline, CDR1 is SNHLY and CDR2 is FYNNEI. CDR3 in DNA: TGTGCCAGCAGTGACAGGGGGTCTGGAAACACCATATATTTT. It specifies CASSDRGSGNTIYF.

The chain carries TRBV4-2 and TRBJ1-3; no reliable D call. This CDR3 is 16 amino acids long. Germline CDR1 LGHNA, CDR2 YNFKEQ. The V end lost 0 bases, the J end lost 2 bases, and 11 bases lay between the germline ends. For the CDR3, the DNA is TGTGCCAGCAGCCAAGAGGTAGTGCCGACTGGAAACACCATATATTTT. This encodes CASSQEVVPTGNTIYF.

Worth noting for this clone: The junction departs from germline at one end; a sequencing error may be responsible. DNA for the CDR3: TGTGCTAGCAGCTCCGGGTCCTTAGAGACCCAGTACTTC. This encodes CASSSGSLETQYF. The chain has TRBV7-7 and TRBJ2-5; D gene uncertain. Germline V CDR1 and CDR2: SSHAT, FNYEAQ (reference sequence). The CDR3 covers 13 residues.

The chain recombines TRBV6-5 with TRBJ1-1; TRBD1 matches at 9 bases. CDR1 is MNHEY, CDR2 SVGAGI, per germline. Trimming removed 8 bases from V and 11 bases from J; junction bases left unmatched: 12. This CDR3 has 13 residues. CDR3 in DNA: TGTGCCAGCTCCGTATCCGAACAGGGGGCTGCTTTCTTT. Translating gives CASSVSEQGAAFF.

The chain combines TRBV10-3 with TRBJ1-5; tentative D call: TRBD1 (5 bases). This CDR3 spans 16 amino acids. Trimming took off 3 bases at V and 0 bases at J, with 12 bases between the two ends. Looked up from germline, CDR1 is ENHRY and CDR2 is SYGVKD. The CDR3 region has the DNA TGTGCCATCAGTGAATATGCGACAGCTAGCAATCAGCCCCAGCATTTT. Translating gives CAISEYATASNQPQHF.

The count of this clone is one. In nucleotides, the CDR3 is TGTGCCAGCAGTTTACAGGGTTTGAGTCAGCCCCAGCATTTT. This encodes CASSLQGLSQPQHF. The chain employs TRBV6-1 and TRBJ1-5; a weak D match, TRBD1 (6 bases). The CDR3 runs 14 residues. Trimming pared 5 bases from V and 6 bases from J, leaving 14 bases between. Germline V CDR1 and CDR2: MNHNS, SASEGT.

V and J are TRBV9 and TRBJ1-2, with TRBD1 identical over 9 bases. Germline loops: CDR1 SGDLS, CDR2 YYNGEE. With 3 bases clipped from V and 3 bases from J, the junction kept 6 bases outside the gene matches. The CDR3 is made up of 15 amino acids. In nucleotides, the CDR3 is TGTGCCAGCAGCGGCCGGGACAGGGTCGACTATGGCTACACCTTC. This encodes CASSGRDRVDYGYTF.

The chain couples TRBV18 to TRBJ1-2; a weak D match, TRBD1 (5 bases). The CDR3 has 15 residues. CDR1 is KGHSH, CDR2 LQKENI, per germline. Trimming pared 5 bases from V and 5 bases from J, leaving 18 bases between. The CDR3 coding sequence is TGTGCCAGCTCATCCCTTGCGGGGCTGGGGTATGGCTACACCTTC. It yields the protein CASSSLAGLGYGYTF.

The J gene is TRBJ1-2, the V gene TRBV7-9, with no clear D. This CDR3 contains 12 residues. Germline CDR1 reads SEHNR; CDR2 reads FQNEAQ (reference sequence). The V gene lost 1 base and the J gene lost 5 bases, with 5 bases spanning the gap. The CDR3: CASSLGQYGYTF. CDR3 nucleotide sequence: TGTGCCAGCAGCTTAGGCCAGTATGGCTACACCTTC.

This clone was detected once. This chain's CDR3 is CASSLGGKGQETQYF. In DNA form, the CDR3 reads TGTGCCAGCAGCCTGGGAGGGAAAGGGCAAGAGACCCAGTACTTC. The rearrangement uses TRBV7-2 and TRBJ2-5, with 7 bases matching TRBD2. From germline, CDR1 is SGHTA and CDR2 FQGNSA. The trim removed 5 bases at V and 2 bases at J, leaving 8 bases unmatched. This CDR3 contains 15 residues.

The genes are TRBV28 and TRBJ1-1; TRBD1 agrees at 8 bases. The CDR3 loop spans 14 amino acids. J was trimmed by 2 bases and V by 3 bases; bases with no gene match: 2. Germline lookup yields CDR1 MDHEN and CDR2 SYDVKM. CDR3 amino acids: CASSLGQVNTEAFF. CDR3 sequence (DNA): TGTGCCAGCAGTTTGGGACAGGTTAACACTGAAGCTTTCTTT.

J is TRBJ1-2 and V is TRBV2; TRBD1 is a possible D gene (6 bases). This CDR3 comprises 13 residues. Trimming cost V 5 bases and J 2 bases, with 9 bases left between them. Looked up from germline, CDR1 is SNHLY and CDR2 is FYNNEI. CDR3 bases: TGTGCCAGCAGTTCCGGACAGAACTATGGCTACACCTTC. Its translation: CASSSGQNYGYTF.

This clone was seen only once. The genes are TRBV7-8 and TRBJ1-6; weak D call: TRBD1 (5 bases). The CDR3 sequence is 15 residues long. V shed 5 bases and J shed 10 bases, with 18 bases lying between them. Germline lookup yields CDR1 SGHVS and CDR2 FQNEAQ. The CDR3: CASSGVVGGGSPLHF. CDR3 nucleotide sequence: TGTGCCAGCAGCGGAGTGGTCGGGGGAGGGTCACCCCTCCACTTT.

This chain joins TRBV19 and TRBJ2-7, with a tentative D call TRBD1 (5 bases). This CDR3 has 12 amino acids. Germline CDR1 LNHDA, CDR2 SQIVND (reference sequence). V lost 4 bases to trimming and J lost 6 bases, with 10 bases between them. The CDR3 DNA is TGTGCCAGTAGTAACAAAGGGGCCGAGCAGTACTTC. Residues: CASSNKGAEQYF.

The chain is built from TRBV7-8 and TRBJ2-7; tentative D call: TRBD2 (6 bases). Germline CDR1 is SGHVS and CDR2 is FQNEAQ. The CDR3 extends over 13 amino acids. V was trimmed by 8 bases and J by 6 bases, leaving 17 bases between them. For the CDR3, the DNA is TGTGCCAGCTTCCTTAGACGGGGAGGCGAGCAGTACTTC. It codes for CASFLRRGGEQYF.

The chain combines TRBV11-3 with TRBJ2-2; D remains ambiguous. The germline CDR1 and CDR2 sequences are SGHNT and YENEEA. Trimming removed 0 bases from V and 6 bases from J, with 5 bases in between. This CDR3 is built from 13 residues. The CDR3 here is CASSLDPAGELFF. The CDR3 DNA follows: TGTGCCAGCAGCTTAGATCCGGCCGGGGAGCTGTTTTTT.

This clone appeared a single time. The rearrangement joins TRBV6-1 to TRBJ2-6; D is uncertain. CDR1 and CDR2 (germline): MNHNS, SASEGT. The CDR3 extends over 14 amino acids. The V end was cut by 6 bases, the J end by 1 base, with 7 bases between. CDR3 nucleotides: TGTGCCAGCAGGGCACCGTCTGGGGCCAACGTCCTGACTTTC. Protein sequence: CASRAPSGANVLTF.

J is TRBJ2-7 and V is TRBV7-9; TRBD2 agrees at 7 bases. Germline V CDR1 and CDR2: SEHNR, FQNEAQ (reference sequence). V was clipped by 5 bases and J by 2 bases; unmatched bases: 3. This CDR3 is built from 13 residues. The CDR3 spells CASSPGGTYEQYF. CDR3 DNA sequence: TGTGCCAGCAGCCCCGGGGGGACCTACGAGCAGTACTTC. The complete variable domain, with remaining parts taken from reference TRBV7-9 and TRBJ2-7, reads DTGVSQNPRHKITKRGQNVTFRCDPISEHNRLYWYRQTLGQGPEFLTYFQNEAQLEKSRLLSDRFSAERPKGSFSTLEIQRTEQGDSAMYLCASSPGGTYEQYFGPGTRLTVT.

V is TRBV2 and J is TRBJ2-1; D is possibly TRBD2 (6 bases). CDR1 SNHLY and CDR2 FYNNEI come from the germline V gene. Trimming stripped 0 bases from V and 6 bases from J, with 9 bases between. CDR3 size: 14 residues. CDR3 coding DNA: TGTGCCAGCAGTGAAGCAGGAGGGTTCAATGAGCAGTTCTTC. It codes for CASSEAGGFNEQFF.